Listed below are T cell receptor beta chains from one sample, sequenced in a study of a mutant IDH1 vaccine in newly diagnosed glioma. No antigen has been assigned to these receptors. The repertoire was sequenced with immunoSEQ multiplex PCR; TCRdb's copy has only in-frame clones and lacks some. The table has almost 95,000 clones, about 90% seen once. Specimen: PBMCs, collected from a glioma patient whose treatment included an IDH1 peptide vaccine. All receptors derive from a woman in her fifties or sixties with glioma. Each CDR3 is given with its conserved first and last residue. The D gene is left open where the match is weak. The size entry is marked missing in some rows and otherwise reads once, few, many or a size class.

j_call | clone_size | v_call | d_call | cdr3_aa | cdr3_nt
TRBJ1-5 | . | TRBV6-1 | . | CASSEGVATHSNQPQHF | TGTGCCAGCAGTGAAGGGGTGGCTACTCATAGCAATCAGCCCCAGCATTTT
TRBJ2-1 | . | TRBV5-1 | . | CASTLTPLSSYNEQFF | TGCGCCAGCACCCTGACTCCACTTAGCTCCTACAATGAGCAGTTCTTC
TRBJ2-3 | . | TRBV7-9 | TRBD2 | CASRKGLAGVMPDTQYF | TGTGCCAGCAGAAAGGGACTAGCGGGAGTAATGCCAGATACGCAGTATTTT
TRBJ1-1 | . | TRBV20-1 | . | CSVSGNTEAFF | TGCAGTGTATCAGGGAACACTGAAGCTTTCTTT
TRBJ2-3 | . | TRBV7-2 | . | CASSLFSVSPDTQYF | TGTGCCAGCAGCTTATTTAGCGTCTCGCCAGATACGCAGTATTTT
TRBJ2-1 | . | TRBV14 | TRBD2 | CASSQFLAGGRGEQFF | TGTGCCAGCAGCCAGTTCCTAGCGGGAGGGAGGGGTGAGCAGTTCTTC
TRBJ2-1 | once | TRBV12-5 | . | CASGLTYYNEQFF | TGTGCTAGTGGTTTGACTTATTACAATGAGCAGTTCTTC
TRBJ1-1 | . | TRBV19 | . | CASSIARTSNTEAFF | TGTGCCAGTAGTATAGCCCGGACCTCGAACACTGAAGCTTTCTTT
TRBJ2-2 | . | TRBV7-6 | . | CASSLGTASYTGELFF | TGTGCCAGCAGCTTGGGGACGGCATCTTACACCGGGGAGCTGTTTTTT
TRBJ1-1 | few | TRBV4-1 | TRBD1 | CASSQSGGRSTEAFF | TGCGCCAGCAGCCAATCAGGGGGAAGGAGCACTGAAGCTTTCTTT
TRBJ2-1 | . | TRBV7-6 | . | CASSPPGGSYNEQFF | TGTGCCAGCAGCCCCCCAGGTGGATCCTACAATGAGCAGTTCTTC
TRBJ2-3 | . | TRBV9 | TRBD1 | CASSVAGTGPDTQYF | TGTGCCAGCAGCGTAGCGGGGACAGGCCCAGATACGCAGTATTTT
TRBJ1-1 | . | TRBV28 | . | CASSLNRLGGTEAFF | TGTGCCAGCAGTTTAAATCGTTTAGGGGGGACTGAAGCTTTCTTT
TRBJ2-1 | . | TRBV14 | . | CASSQTGGGRGRYNEQFF | TGTGCCAGCAGCCAGACTGGGGGGGGCAGGGGCAGGTACAATGAGCAGTTCTTC
TRBJ2-7 | . | TRBV30 | . | CAWGYSVNEQYF | TGTGCCTGGGGTTATAGCGTCAACGAGCAGTACTTC
TRBJ1-3 | . | TRBV5-6 | . | CASSLAGAGNTIYF | TGTGCCAGCAGCTTGGCTGGGGCCGGAAACACCATATATTTT
TRBJ2-1 | . | TRBV5-1 | TRBD2 | CASSLLAGVYYEQFF | TGCGCCAGCAGCTTGTTAGCGGGAGTTTACTATGAGCAGTTCTTC
TRBJ2-6 | . | TRBV5-1 | . | CASSFGAGPTSGANVLTF | TGCGCCAGCAGCTTTGGGGCGGGACCGACCTCTGGGGCCAACGTCCTGACTTTC
TRBJ2-1 | . | TRBV18 | . | CASSPDRGGSSYNEQFF | TGTGCCAGCTCACCCGACAGGGGAGGGTCCTCCTACAATGAGCAGTTCTTC
TRBJ1-1 | few | TRBV5-1 | . | CASRSNSVNTEAFF | TGCGCCAGCAGATCGAACAGCGTTAACACTGAAGCTTTCTTT
TRBJ1-2 | . | TRBV6-6 | TRBD1 | CASRPGQVPYGYTF | TGTGCCAGCAGGCCGGGACAGGTCCCGTATGGCTACACCTTC
TRBJ1-5 | . | TRBV7-9 | . | CASSLEVGGLQPQHF | TGTGCCAGCAGCTTAGAAGTTGGGGGGCTACAGCCCCAGCATTTT
TRBJ1-5 | . | TRBV10-3 | TRBD1 | CAISGQGSNQPQHF | TGTGCCATCTCGGGACAGGGTAGCAATCAGCCCCAGCATTTT
TRBJ1-5 | few | TRBV6-5 | . | CASSYSSSVDQPQHF | TGTGCCAGCAGTTACTCGTCGTCAGTGGATCAGCCCCAGCATTTT
TRBJ1-2 | . | TRBV5-1 | . | CASSLKPGEGYTF | TGCGCCAGCAGCTTGAAACCGGGGGAGGGCTACACCTTC
TRBJ2-7 | . | TRBV28 | TRBD2 | CASTKGGASYEQYF | TGTGCCAGCACCAAGGGAGGGGCCTCCTACGAGCAGTACTTC
TRBJ1-4 | . | TRBV5-6 | TRBD1 | CASSLGGLRDRVNEKLFF | TGTGCCAGCAGCTTGGGAGGTCTCCGGGACAGAGTTAATGAAAAACTGTTTTTT
TRBJ1-2 | . | TRBV28 | . | CASSFRQYGYTF | TGTGCCAGCAGTTTTCGGCAGTATGGCTACACCTTC
TRBJ1-4 | . | TRBV7-8 | TRBD1 | CASSTRQGVGEKLFF | TGTGCCAGCAGCACCCGACAGGGCGTCGGTGAAAAACTGTTTTTT
TRBJ2-7 | . | TRBV29-1 | TRBD2 | CSAGGLAVYEQYF | TGCAGCGCTGGTGGACTAGCCGTCTACGAGCAGTACTTC
TRBJ2-7 | . | TRBV19 | . | CASSIGSTWGEQYF | TGTGCCAGTAGTATCGGGTCAACCTGGGGGGAGCAGTACTTC
TRBJ2-7 | . | TRBV6-5 | TRBD2 | CASSQREGPYEQYF | TGTGCCAGCAGTCAGCGGGAGGGTCCCTACGAGCAGTACTTC